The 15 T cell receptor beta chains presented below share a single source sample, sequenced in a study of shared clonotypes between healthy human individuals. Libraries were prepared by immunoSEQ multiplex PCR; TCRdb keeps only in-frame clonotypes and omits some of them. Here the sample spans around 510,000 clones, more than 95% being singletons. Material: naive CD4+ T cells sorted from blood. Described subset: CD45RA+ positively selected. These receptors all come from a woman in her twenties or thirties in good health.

DNA of the CDR3: TGTGCCAGCAGTCCCACTAGCGGGGAAGAGACCCAGTACTTC. It is translated as CASSPTSGEETQYF. The chain employs TRBV28 and TRBJ2-5; TRBD2 agrees at 10 bases. The CDR3 is 14 amino acids. The trim removed 5 bases at V and 3 bases at J, leaving 3 bases unmatched. Germline V gene lookup returns CDR1 MDHEN and CDR2 SYDVKM.

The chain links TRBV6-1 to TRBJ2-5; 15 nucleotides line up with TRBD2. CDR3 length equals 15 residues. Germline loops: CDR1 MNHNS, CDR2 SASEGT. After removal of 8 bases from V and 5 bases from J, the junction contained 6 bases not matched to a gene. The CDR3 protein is CASGTSGRSEETQYF. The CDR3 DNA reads TGTGCCAGCGGGACTAGCGGGAGGTCGGAGGAGACCCAGTACTTC.

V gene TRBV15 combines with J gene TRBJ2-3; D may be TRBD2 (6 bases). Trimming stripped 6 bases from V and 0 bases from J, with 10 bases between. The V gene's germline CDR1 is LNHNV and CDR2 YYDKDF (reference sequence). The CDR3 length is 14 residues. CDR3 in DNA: TGTGCCACCAGTCTGGGGGGTAGCACAGATACGCAGTATTTT. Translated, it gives CATSLGGSTDTQYF.

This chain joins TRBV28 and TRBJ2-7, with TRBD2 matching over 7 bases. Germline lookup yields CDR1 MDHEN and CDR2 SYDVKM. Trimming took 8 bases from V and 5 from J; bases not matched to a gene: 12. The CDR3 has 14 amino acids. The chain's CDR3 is CASVSREWSNEQYF. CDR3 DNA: TGTGCCAGCGTCTCGCGGGAGTGGAGCAACGAGCAGTACTTC. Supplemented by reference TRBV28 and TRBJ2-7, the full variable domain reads DVKVTQSSRYLVKRTGEKVFLECVQDMDHENMFWYRQDPGLGLRLIYFSYDVKMKEKGDIPEGYSVSREKKERFSLILESASTNQTSMYLCASVSREWSNEQYFGPGTRLTVT.

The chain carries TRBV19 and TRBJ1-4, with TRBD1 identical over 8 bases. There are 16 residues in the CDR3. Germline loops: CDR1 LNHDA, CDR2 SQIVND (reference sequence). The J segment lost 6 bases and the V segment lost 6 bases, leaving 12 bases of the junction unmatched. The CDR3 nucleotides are TGTGCCAGTAGAAACTTTCCGGGACAGGTTGATGAAAAACTGTTTTTT. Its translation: CASRNFPGQVDEKLFF.

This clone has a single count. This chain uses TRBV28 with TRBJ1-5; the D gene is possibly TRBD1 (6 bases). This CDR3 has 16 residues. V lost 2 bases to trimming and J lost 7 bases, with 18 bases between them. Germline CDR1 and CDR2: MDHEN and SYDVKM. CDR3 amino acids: CASSLEGRGRGQPQHF. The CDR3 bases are TGTGCCAGCAGTTTAGAGGGGAGAGGGAGGGGGCAGCCCCAGCATTTT.

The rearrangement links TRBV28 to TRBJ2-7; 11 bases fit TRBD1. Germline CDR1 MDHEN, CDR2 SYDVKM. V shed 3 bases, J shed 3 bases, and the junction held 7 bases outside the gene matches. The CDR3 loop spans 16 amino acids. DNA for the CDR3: TGTGCCAGCAGTTTTTCGGGACAGGGGGTCCACTACGAGCAGTACTTC. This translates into CASSFSGQGVHYEQYF.

The CDR3 protein is CASSAQVNTEAFF. DNA of the CDR3: TGTGCCAGTAGCGCACAGGTGAACACTGAAGCTTTCTTT. The V and J genes are TRBV19 and TRBJ1-1; maybe TRBD1 (5 bases). The germline gives CDR1 LNHDA, CDR2 SQIVND (reference sequence). The CDR3 covers 13 residues. The V and J ends lost 6 bases and 0 bases respectively, with 8 bases between them.

CDR3 residues: CASSYSQGEVKTGTEAFF. The DNA of the CDR3 is TGTGCCAGCAGCTATTCGCAGGGAGAAGTGAAAACGGGCACTGAAGCTTTCTTT. This chain uses TRBV7-9 with TRBJ1-1; D is perhaps TRBD1 (5 bases). Germline V gene data show CDR1 as SEHNR and CDR2 as FQNEAQ (reference sequence). V lost 4 bases, J lost 4 bases, and 25 bases lay in between. The CDR3 contains 18 residues.

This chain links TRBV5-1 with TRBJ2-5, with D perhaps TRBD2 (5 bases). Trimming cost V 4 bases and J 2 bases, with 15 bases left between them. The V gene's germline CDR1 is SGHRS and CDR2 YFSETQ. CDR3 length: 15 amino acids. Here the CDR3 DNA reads TGCGCCAGCAGCCCCTCGGTTCCGGGACAAGAGACCCAGTACTTC. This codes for CASSPSVPGQETQYF.

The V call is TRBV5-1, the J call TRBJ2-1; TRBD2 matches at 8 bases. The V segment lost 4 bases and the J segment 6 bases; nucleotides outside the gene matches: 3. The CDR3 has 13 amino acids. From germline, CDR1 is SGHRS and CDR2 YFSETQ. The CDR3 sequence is CASSLGLGNEQFF. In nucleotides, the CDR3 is TGCGCCAGCAGCCTGGGACTAGGCAATGAGCAGTTCTTC. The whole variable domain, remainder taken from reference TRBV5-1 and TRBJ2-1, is KAGVTQTPRYLIKTRGQQVTLSCSPISGHRSVSWYQQTPGQGLQFLFEYFSETQRNKGNFPGRFSGRQFSNSRSEMNVSTLELGDSALYLCASSLGLGNEQFFGPGTRLTVL.

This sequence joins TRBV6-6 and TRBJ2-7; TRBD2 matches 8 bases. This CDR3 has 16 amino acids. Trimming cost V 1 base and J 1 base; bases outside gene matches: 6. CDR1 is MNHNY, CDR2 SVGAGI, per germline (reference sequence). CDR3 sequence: CASSYLASGLSYEQYF. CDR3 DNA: TGTGCCAGCAGTTACTTGGCTAGCGGGCTATCCTACGAGCAGTACTTC.

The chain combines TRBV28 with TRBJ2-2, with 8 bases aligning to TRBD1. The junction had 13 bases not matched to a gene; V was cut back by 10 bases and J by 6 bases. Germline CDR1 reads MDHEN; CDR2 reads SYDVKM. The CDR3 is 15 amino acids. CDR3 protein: CATADRAYWAGELFF. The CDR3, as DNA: TGTGCCACCGCGGACAGGGCGTATTGGGCCGGGGAGCTGTTTTTT.

DNA of the CDR3: TGTGCCAGCGGGGGGGATTACGAGCAGTACTTC. Its protein product is CASGGDYEQYF. The chain links TRBV6-6 to TRBJ2-7; 7 nucleotides align to TRBD2. After removal of 8 bases from V and 4 bases from J, the junction contained 2 bases not matched to a gene. This CDR3 is built from 11 residues. Germline CDR1 MNHNY, CDR2 SVGAGI (reference sequence).

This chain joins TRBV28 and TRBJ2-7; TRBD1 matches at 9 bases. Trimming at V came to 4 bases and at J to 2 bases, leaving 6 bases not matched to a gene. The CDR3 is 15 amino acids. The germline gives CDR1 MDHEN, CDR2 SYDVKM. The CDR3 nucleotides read TGTGCCAGCAGTTCCACCGGGACAGGGACCTACGAGCAGTACTTC. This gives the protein CASSSTGTGTYEQYF.